The source of this TCR beta chain is a study of shared T cell receptors in the human thymus. The method was immunoSEQ multiplex PCR; TCRdb's version includes in-frame clones alone and lacks a portion of them. The sample records about 380,000 clones, 95% being singletons. The CDR3 is 14 amino acids. Germline V gene sequence: CDR1 SGDLS, CDR2 YYNGEE. With 4 bases removed from V and 6 bases from J, the gap between germline ends came to 14 bases. This receptor was taken from a human donor. The source material was thymocytes. J is TRBJ2-1 and V is TRBV9, with a weak D call TRBD2 (6 bases). The CDR3 spells CASSPWRGPNEQFF. CDR3 DNA sequence: TGTGCCAGCAGCCCCTGGAGGGGCCCCAATGAGCAGTTCTTC. Based on the CDR3 plus reference TRBV9 and TRBJ2-1, the full variable domain is DSGVTQTPKHLITATGQRVTLRCSPRSGDLSVYWYQQSLDQGLQFLIQYYNGEERAKGNILERFSAQQFPDLHSELNLSSLELGDSALYFCASSPWRGPNEQFFGPGTRLTVL.